These 32 T cell receptor beta chains share one sample of origin, sequenced in a study of neurological immune-mediated disorders. TCRdb re-called the 5' RACE reads through MiXCR, storing one row per CDR3 protein. The repertoire includes over 11,000 distinct CDR3 sequences, roughly 7% of them detected once, and around 22% sits in the top ten. The source material was CD8+ T cells from blood. The receptors come from a woman aged 40 to 49 in good health.

This clonotype has ten or more counts. This chain links TRBV3-1 with TRBJ2-7; TRBD1 aligns across 10 bases. CDR3 length equals 14 residues. The V and J ends lost 4 bases and 3 bases, in that order; junction bases with no gene match: 3. Per the germline V gene, CDR1 is LGHDT and CDR2 is YNNKEL (reference sequence). CDR3 nucleotide sequence: TGTGCCAGCAGCCCGGGACAGGGGATCTACGAGCAGTACTTC. Translated, it gives CASSPGQGIYEQYF.

This clonotype was seen ten or more times. CDR3 bases: TGCAGCGTTGTAGACAGGGGTGGCTACACCTTC. It codes for CSVVDRGGYTF. The rearrangement links TRBV29-1 to TRBJ1-2; 8 positions agree with TRBD1. Germline values: CDR1 SQVTM, CDR2 ANQGSEA. V gave up 4 bases and J gave up 7 bases; unmatched junction bases: 2. CDR3 length: 11 amino acids.

This clonotype was picked up many times. The chain couples TRBV10-3 to TRBJ2-5; D gene unclear. The CDR3 has 11 residues. V lost 2 bases and J lost 5, with 3 bases in between. The germline CDR1 and CDR2 sequences are ENHRY and SYGVKD. The CDR3 here is CAISEGETQYF. The CDR3 DNA reads as TGTGCCATCAGTGAGGGCGAGACCCAGTACTTC.

This clonotype was seen many times. The chain couples TRBV20-1 to TRBJ2-2, with D perhaps matching TRBD2 (5 bases). Germline V gene data show CDR1 as DFQATT and CDR2 as SNEGSKA (reference sequence). CDR3 length equals 13 residues. Trimming shortened V by 4 bases and J by 2 bases, and 8 bases separated the two germline ends. The CDR3 here is CSAKGDNTGELFF. The CDR3, as DNA: TGCAGTGCTAAGGGAGACAACACCGGGGAGCTGTTTTTT.

This clonotype was recorded at least ten times. J is TRBJ2-7 and V is TRBV19, with 7 bases lining up with TRBD2. V was pared by 8 bases and J by 5 bases, with 12 bases of the junction left unmatched. The germline CDR1 and CDR2 sequences are LNHDA and SQIVND (reference sequence). The CDR3 has 14 amino acids. CDR3 DNA sequence: TGTGCCAGTCATTCGGGGGGTCCCAAGGACGAGCAGTACTTC. It yields the protein CASHSGGPKDEQYF.

At least ten counts were recorded for this clonotype. The chain recombines TRBV12-3 or TRBV12-4 with TRBJ2-3, with D unresolved. V was shortened by 5 bases and J by 6 bases, with 12 bases between the two germline ends. The CDR3 is 13 residues long. CDR3 DNA sequence: TGTGCCAGCAGTAAACGGTCCGGTGATACGCAGTATTTT. It codes for CASSKRSGDTQYF.

This clonotype was counted at least ten times. The chain links TRBV5-1 to TRBJ2-1; D may be TRBD2 (6 bases). The CDR3 contains 16 residues. In germline, CDR1 is SGHRS, CDR2 YFSETQ. V gave up 2 bases and J gave up 1 base, with 13 bases separating them. In DNA, the CDR3 is TGCGCCAGCAGCTTAGGTCTAGCGACGTCCTACAATGAGCAGTTCTTC. Translating gives CASSLGLATSYNEQFF. Combining the CDR3 with reference TRBV5-1 and TRBJ2-1 gives the whole variable domain KAGVTQTPRYLIKTRGQQVTLSCSPISGHRSVSWYQQTPGQGLQFLFEYFSETQRNKGNFPGRFSGRQFSNSRSEMNVSTLELGDSALYLCASSLGLATSYNEQFFGPGTRLTVL.

Many counts were recorded for this clonotype. The chain joins TRBV5-1 to TRBJ1-4; possibly TRBD1 for D (6 bases). V shed 2 bases and J shed 7 bases, with 15 bases lying between them. Germline CDR1 is SGHRS and CDR2 is YFSETQ. CDR3 length: 15 amino acids. CDR3 region: CASSFHPGAPEKLFF. CDR3 DNA: TGCGCCAGCAGCTTCCACCCGGGGGCGCCTGAAAAACTGTTTTTT.

This clonotype was detected ten times or more. The chain carries TRBV2 and TRBJ2-1; D remains ambiguous. V was shortened by 1 base and J by 5 bases, with 3 bases between the two germline ends. The CDR3 runs to 12 residues. Germline V CDR1 and CDR2: SNHLY, FYNNEI. CDR3 DNA: TGTGCCAGCAGTGAAGAGAACAATGAGCAGTTCTTC. It yields the protein CASSEENNEQFF. Full variable domain (missing parts from reference TRBV2 and TRBJ2-1): EPEVTQTPSHQVTQMGQEVILRCVPISNHLYFYWYRQILGQKVEFLVSFYNNEISEKSEIFDDQFSVERPDGSNFTLKIRSTKLEDSAMYFCASSEENNEQFFGPGTRLTVL.

This clonotype was found many times. V usage is TRBV6-1 and J usage is TRBJ2-5; D may be TRBD2 (6 bases). The CDR3 loop spans 15 amino acids. V lost 6 bases and J lost 7, with 21 bases in between. From germline, CDR1 is MNHNS and CDR2 SASEGT. CDR3 loop: CASRERDGRRATQYF. DNA for the CDR3: TGTGCCAGCAGGGAACGGGATGGGCGGAGGGCGACCCAGTACTTC.

This clonotype was seen many times. The gene calls are TRBV29-1 and TRBJ2-1; the D gene could be TRBD1 or TRBD2 (6 bases each). CDR3 size: 14 residues. V shed 6 bases and J shed 6 bases, with 18 bases lying between them. Germline V CDR1 and CDR2: SQVTM, ANQGSEA. The chain's CDR3 is CSVEGGDLSNEQFF. DNA of the CDR3: TGCAGCGTAGAGGGGGGAGATCTGTCCAATGAGCAGTTCTTC.

This clonotype was counted many times. The chain links TRBV6-5 to TRBJ2-1, with unresolved D. The V gene lost 4 bases and the J gene lost 7 bases, with 8 bases spanning the gap. The CDR3 contains 12 residues. Germline V gives CDR1 MNHEY, CDR2 SVGAGI. Written as DNA, the CDR3 is TGTGCCAGCAGTTTTAACCTAAATGAGCAGTTCTTC. Its protein is CASSFNLNEQFF.

This clonotype came up many times. The chain has TRBV27 and TRBJ2-7; 7 positions match TRBD2. This CDR3 contains 17 residues. J was trimmed by 4 bases and V by 3 bases; bases with no gene match: 15. The germline CDR1 and CDR2 sequences are MNHEY and SMNVEV (reference sequence). The CDR3 DNA reads TGTGCCAGCAGTTTGCGTGGGGGGGGTTCCCGAGGTTACGAGCAGTACTTC. Amino acids: CASSLRGGGSRGYEQYF.

This clonotype was seen many times. The chain employs TRBV9 and TRBJ1-2; D uncertain. The CDR3 contains 12 residues. V was cut by 0 bases and J by 4 bases, with 4 bases left in between. Germline CDR1 is SGDLS and CDR2 is YYNGEE. The CDR3 nucleotides read TGTGCCAGCAGCGTAGGACCCTATGGCTACACCTTC. This codes for CASSVGPYGYTF.

In this sample, this clonotype turned up a few times. This could be a read error, since a much larger clone is one nucleotide away. The chain employs TRBV20-1 and TRBJ2-7; D tentatively fits TRBD1 or TRBD2 (5 bases each). The CDR3 is 14 amino acids. V gave up 1 base and J gave up 4 bases, with 14 bases separating them. Germline CDR1 is DFQATT and CDR2 is SNEGSKA (reference sequence). DNA for the CDR3: TGCAGTGCTAGAGGGGACGGGGAAGAATACGAGCAGTACTTC. It yields the protein CSARGDGEEYEQYF.

This clonotype came up many times. The V and J genes are TRBV9 and TRBJ1-1, with D unresolved. Germline loops: CDR1 SGDLS, CDR2 YYNGEE. The CDR3 has 12 residues. The V gene lost 1 base and the J gene lost 5 bases, with 6 bases spanning the gap. The CDR3 DNA follows: TGTGCCAGCAGCGTATCGGAGACTGAAGCTTTCTTT. Translation: CASSVSETEAFF.

The sample holds many counts of this clonotype. The J gene is TRBJ2-7, the V gene TRBV10-1; weak D call: TRBD2 (6 bases). The CDR3 runs to 14 residues. Trimming cost V 6 bases and J 5 bases, with 17 bases left between them. Germline V gives CDR1 WNHNN, CDR2 SYGVQD (reference sequence). The CDR3 sequence is CASRETRYVHEQYF. The CDR3 DNA reads TGCGCCAGCAGGGAGACTAGATACGTCCACGAGCAGTACTTC.

This clonotype appeared many times. V and J are TRBV27 and TRBJ2-1; 7 bases are a match to TRBD1. J was trimmed by 6 bases and V by 0 bases; bases with no gene match: 5. CDR1 and CDR2 from the germline V gene are MNHEY and SMNVEV (reference sequence). CDR3 length: 15 amino acids. Written as DNA, the CDR3 is TGTGCCAGCAGTTTATCAGGGGGCGCATCCAATGAGCAGTTCTTC. Its translation is CASSLSGGASNEQFF.

This clonotype was detected many times. This sequence joins TRBV7-6 and TRBJ1-1; possibly TRBD1 for D (6 bases). Per the germline V gene, CDR1 is SGHVS and CDR2 is FNYEAQ. The CDR3 has 14 residues. V lost 5 bases and J lost 3, with 13 bases in between. CDR3 coding DNA: TGTGCCAGCAGCGGTCGGTCAGGGGACACTGAAGCTTTCTTT. Amino acids: CASSGRSGDTEAFF. The whole variable domain, filled in from reference TRBV7-6 and TRBJ1-1, reads GAGVSQSPRYKVTKRGQDVALRCDPISGHVSLYWYRQALGQGPEFLTYFNYEAQQDKSGLPNDRFSAERPEGSISTLTIQRTEQRDSAMYRCASSGRSGDTEAFFGQGTRLTVV.

This clonotype was seen ten or more times. The V and J genes are TRBV5-1 and TRBJ2-5; the D is unclear. There are 17 residues in the CDR3. Germline CDR1 is SGHRS and CDR2 is YFSETQ. V was shortened by 0 bases and J by 0 bases, with 15 bases between the two germline ends. The CDR3 coding sequence is TGCGCCAGCAGCTTGGAATTGAGGAACCGGTACCAAGAGACCCAGTACTTC. It yields the protein CASSLELRNRYQETQYF.

The table lists this clonotype with many counts. The gene calls are TRBV9 and TRBJ1-5; no reliable D call. CDR3 length: 15 residues. Germline CDR1 and CDR2: SGDLS and YYNGEE. V was shortened by 0 bases and J by 3 bases, with 10 bases between the two germline ends. This CDR3 reads CASSVGPSHNQPQHF. CDR3 sequence (DNA): TGTGCCAGCAGCGTAGGGCCCAGCCACAATCAGCCCCAGCATTTT.

This clonotype was seen repeatedly, ten times or more. The genes are TRBV7-2 and TRBJ1-2, with 8 bases lining up with TRBD1. Looked up from germline, CDR1 is SGHTA and CDR2 is FQGNSA. J gave up 4 bases and V 4 bases, and 5 bases lay outside the gene matches. CDR3 length equals 14 residues. The CDR3: CASSWGTGPYGYTF. The DNA of the CDR3 is TGTGCCAGCAGCTGGGGGACAGGCCCCTATGGCTACACCTTC.

This clonotype was found many times. The DNA for the CDR3 is TGTGCCAGCAGCCCTGGGACAGGGGGCAGCACAGATACGCAGTATTTT. Amino acid sequence: CASSPGTGGSTDTQYF. This rearrangement joins TRBV7-9 to TRBJ2-3; TRBD1 matches at 12 bases. The CDR3 is made up of 16 amino acids. From germline, CDR1 is SEHNR and CDR2 FQNEAQ (reference sequence). J was trimmed by 0 bases and V by 5 bases; bases with no gene match: 3. Complete variable domain (other parts from reference TRBV7-9 and TRBJ2-3): DTGVSQNPRHKITKRGQNVTFRCDPISEHNRLYWYRQTLGQGPEFLTYFQNEAQLEKSRLLSDRFSAERPKGSFSTLEIQRTEQGDSAMYLCASSPGTGGSTDTQYFGPGTRLTVL.

This clonotype has at least ten counts. The gene calls are TRBV29-1 and TRBJ1-2; D uncertain. With 4 bases removed from V and 5 bases from J, the gap between germline ends came to 11 bases. The germline V gene encodes CDR1 SQVTM and CDR2 ANQGSEA. This CDR3 has 12 amino acids. This CDR3 reads CSVVETLYGYTF. The CDR3 nucleotides read TGCAGCGTTGTAGAGACGCTATATGGCTACACCTTC.

This clonotype was counted many times. V and J are TRBV6-2 or TRBV6-3 and TRBJ2-7; 8 bases map to TRBD2. Germline CDR1 and CDR2: MNHEY and SVGEGT. V trimming: 2 bases; J trimming: 4 bases; junction bases outside the gene matches: 7. The CDR3 length is 15 residues. The CDR3 DNA reads as TGTGCCAGCAGTTACGACAGCGGGGGACGGTACGAGCAGTACTTC. Translated: CASSYDSGGRYEQYF.

This clonotype came up many times. The chain couples TRBV5-4 to TRBJ2-1; 11 nucleotides line up with TRBD2. With 4 bases clipped from V and 7 bases from J, the junction kept 7 bases outside the gene matches. The germline CDR1 and CDR2 sequences are SGHNT and YYREEE (reference sequence). This CDR3 region has 15 residues. Here the CDR3 DNA reads TGTGCCAGCAGCGTAACTAGCGGGAGACAAAATGAGCAGTTCTTC. This encodes CASSVTSGRQNEQFF.

This clonotype is labeled as medium-sized (0.01 to 0.1%). The chain combines TRBV2 with TRBJ2-7, with D uncertain. The V end was cut by 1 base, the J end by 5 bases, with 9 bases between. Germline loops: CDR1 SNHLY, CDR2 FYNNEI. This CDR3 has 13 residues. DNA for the CDR3: TGTGCCAGCAGTGAAGGAGGCGTCGACGAGCAGTACTTC. Amino acids: CASSEGGVDEQYF.

The rearrangement links TRBV5-1 to TRBJ2-1; 9 bases map to TRBD1. This CDR3 spans 19 amino acids. Germline CDR1 and CDR2: SGHRS and YFSETQ. V was pared by 5 bases and J by 5 bases, with 20 bases of the junction left unmatched. The CDR3 spells CASSLRPWDRVLGDNEQFF. CDR3 sequence (DNA): TGCGCCAGCAGTCTCAGACCGTGGGACAGGGTCCTCGGGGACAATGAGCAGTTCTTC.

This clonotype occurred many times. The rearrangement joins TRBV14 to TRBJ1-5; weak D call: TRBD1 (6 bases). Per the germline V gene, CDR1 is SGHDN and CDR2 is FVKESK. V lost 1 base to trimming and J lost 0 bases, with 16 bases between them. This CDR3 region has 18 residues. The CDR3 DNA reads as TGTGCCAGCAGCCAAGTAATTACAGGGCTTTATAGCAATCAGCCCCAGCATTTT. This gives the protein CASSQVITGLYSNQPQHF.

The table lists this clonotype with many counts. The V gene is TRBV19, the J gene TRBJ1-5; 8 bases match TRBD1. The CDR3 runs 17 residues. With V trimmed by 9 bases and J by 4 bases, 17 bases remained unmatched. Germline V gene sequence: CDR1 LNHDA, CDR2 SQIVND (reference sequence). The DNA of the CDR3 is TGTGCCAGCAAACGACCCGCAGGGGGCTCGGAGAATCAGCCCCAGCATTTT. Protein: CASKRPAGGSENQPQHF.

This clonotype was seen at least ten times. CDR3 residues: CASSLAGPNEQFF. CDR3 DNA: TGTGCCAGCAGTTTAGCGGGACCCAATGAGCAGTTCTTC. The gene calls are TRBV12-3 or TRBV12-4 and TRBJ2-1; D is possibly TRBD1 or TRBD2 (5 bases each). This CDR3 comprises 13 residues. Trimming shortened V by 0 bases and J by 6 bases, and 6 bases separated the two germline ends.

This clonotype has only one observation. This CDR3 is missing its conserved last phenylalanine or tryptophan, likely due to a read error. This chain joins TRBV9 and TRBJ2-7; possibly TRBD1 or TRBD2 for D (5 bases each). Looked up from germline, CDR1 is SGDLS and CDR2 is YYNGEE. The length of the CDR3 is 15 residues. The CDR3 DNA reads TGTGCCAGCAGCGTAGAGGGCTCTCGGGGCTACAAGCAGTACTTA. Residues: CASSVEGSRGYKQYL.